Listed here are 26 T cell receptor beta chains from one sample, sequenced in a study of monozygotic twins with inflammatory bowel disease. TCRdb reprocessed the 5' RACE reads, with one entry per CDR3 protein and no DNA. In total, the table holds around 450,000 distinct CDR3 sequences. Sample: blood. The receptors come from a human donor with ulcerative colitis or Crohn's disease, or a healthy co-twin of an affected twin (not recorded which).

V is TRBV7-6 and J is TRBJ2-2. This CDR3 has 15 amino acids. Looked up from germline, CDR1 is SGHVS and CDR2 is FNYEAQ. CDR3 region: CASSPIEPYTGELFF.

The J gene is TRBJ2-4, the V gene TRBV5-1; TCRdb picks TRBD1, but there is no DNA to check that call. Germline values: CDR1 SGHRS, CDR2 YFSETQ. The CDR3 extends over 14 amino acids. CDR3 sequence: CASSGGTVENIQYF.

V usage is TRBV20-1 and J usage is TRBJ2-7. The CDR3 is 11 amino acids. Germline V gene sequence: CDR1 DFQATT, CDR2 SNEGSKA (reference sequence). CDR3 sequence: CSARSLYEQYF.

The rearrangement links TRBV5-6 to TRBJ2-2. The germline V gene encodes CDR1 SGHDT and CDR2 YYEEEE. The CDR3 totals 14 residues. The CDR3 spells CASSLASGIGELFF. The entire variable domain, with the rest obtained from reference TRBV5-6 and TRBJ2-2, is as follows: DAGVTQSPTHLIKTRGQQVTLRCSPKSGHDTVSWYQQALGQGPQFIFQYYEEEERQRGNFPDRFSGHQFPNYSSELNVNALLLGDSALYLCASSLASGIGELFFGEGSRLTVL.

V is TRBV7-8 and J is TRBJ2-1; TCRdb's D call, TRBD1, is unchecked because there is no DNA. CDR3 length: 17 amino acids. CDR1 and CDR2 from the germline V gene are SGHVS and FQNEAQ. CDR3 residues: CASSLSGGRSSYNEQFF.

V usage is TRBV12-3 or TRBV12-4 and J usage is TRBJ2-2; TCRdb's assignment of TRBD1 cannot be checked, as there is no DNA. The CDR3 is 16 amino acids. The CDR3 loop reads CASSEQGARNTGELFF.

CDR3 loop: CASSLNRGLGGELFF. The genes are TRBV5-5 and TRBJ2-2; TCRdb's D gene call, TRBD1, goes unchecked for lack of DNA. The CDR3 consists of 15 residues. From germline, CDR1 is SGHKS and CDR2 YYEKEE (reference sequence).

The chain joins TRBV19 to TRBJ2-1; the TCRdb D gene call, TRBD2, has no DNA to confirm it. The length of the CDR3 is 15 residues. CDR1 LNHDA and CDR2 SQIVND come from the germline V gene (reference sequence). This CDR3 reads CATALADGSYNEQFF.

CDR3 sequence reads: CSATPPLAEQFF. The rearrangement links TRBV20-1 to TRBJ2-1; TCRdb reports TRBD2, a call that lacks DNA to check it against. From germline, CDR1 is DFQATT and CDR2 SNEGSKA (reference sequence). CDR3 length equals 12 residues.

The rearrangement uses TRBV20-1 and TRBJ1-1. Germline V gene data show CDR1 as DFQATT and CDR2 as SNEGSKA (reference sequence). CDR3 length: 13 residues. The CDR3 reads CSAHGLLNTEAFF.

The chain uses TRBV15 and TRBJ2-7; TCRdb lists TRBD2, though no DNA is available to test this call. This CDR3 contains 15 residues. Germline V gives CDR1 LNHNV, CDR2 YYDKDF (reference sequence). The CDR3 spells CATSRDTAGSNEQYF.

The chain couples TRBV24-1 to TRBJ2-1; TCRdb lists TRBD1, though no DNA is available to test this call. CDR3 length: 12 amino acids. Germline V gene lookup returns CDR1 KGHDR and CDR2 SFDVKD. CDR3 in amino acids: CATSDLGGHQFF.

The genes are TRBV20-1 and TRBJ2-2; TCRdb names TRBD1, which stays unverified in the absence of DNA. The germline gives CDR1 DFQATT, CDR2 SNEGSKA (reference sequence). CDR3 length equals 17 residues. The CDR3: CSARDPGAGAGTGELFF.

This chain links TRBV7-2 with TRBJ1-2. Germline values: CDR1 SGHTA, CDR2 FQGNSA. The CDR3 extends over 14 amino acids. The CDR3 protein is CASSVPGTSGGYTF.

The V call is TRBV24-1, the J call TRBJ2-1; checking the TCRdb D call of TRBD1 is not possible without DNA. The CDR3 has 13 residues. Germline V CDR1 and CDR2: KGHDR, SFDVKD. CDR3 amino acids: CATSDFRGHEQFF.

The chain couples TRBV12-3 or TRBV12-4 to TRBJ2-1; TCRdb's D call, TRBD1, is unchecked because there is no DNA. The CDR3 is 14 amino acids. CDR3 sequence: CASTPDRGNNEQFF.

This sequence joins TRBV27 and TRBJ2-2; with no DNA, the TCRdb D assignment of TRBD1 cannot be verified. Germline loops: CDR1 MNHEY, CDR2 SMNVEV (reference sequence). This CDR3 is built from 15 residues. CDR3 region: CASGVGTEGTGELFF.

This rearrangement joins TRBV9 to TRBJ2-5; TCRdb's D call, TRBD2, is unchecked because there is no DNA. The CDR3 loop spans 15 amino acids. Per germline, CDR1 SGDLS and CDR2 YYNGEE. CDR3 residues: CASSDLSGGQETQYF.

The CDR3 is CASSLIPGQGQETQYF. The chain uses TRBV5-1 and TRBJ2-5; TCRdb proposes TRBD1, but this gene call is untestable without DNA. From germline, CDR1 is SGHRS and CDR2 YFSETQ. The CDR3 is 16 residues long.

The J gene is TRBJ2-3, the V gene TRBV5-1; the TRBD1 assignment by TCRdb is unverifiable without DNA. The germline CDR1 and CDR2 sequences are SGHRS and YFSETQ. This CDR3 comprises 15 residues. CDR3: CASSDRELGTDTQYF.

The gene calls are TRBV27 and TRBJ2-1; the TRBD2 assignment by TCRdb is unverifiable without DNA. The germline V gene encodes CDR1 MNHEY and CDR2 SMNVEV (reference sequence). The CDR3 runs to 15 residues. CDR3 in amino acids: CASSPSRLAANEQFF.

This CDR3 is CSVVRGGNTEAFF. This chain connects TRBV29-1 to TRBJ1-1; TCRdb lists TRBD1, though no DNA is available to test this call. The germline gives CDR1 SQVTM, CDR2 ANQGSEA. The CDR3 contains 13 residues.

The chain carries TRBV10-3 and TRBJ1-2. The CDR3 consists of 12 residues. Looked up from germline, CDR1 is ENHRY and CDR2 is SYGVKD. Here the CDR3 reads CAISDTNYGYTF.

The gene calls are TRBV6-1 and TRBJ2-3; TCRdb gives TRBD2 as the D gene, but with no DNA this cannot be confirmed. Germline-derived CDR1 and CDR2 are MNHNS and SASEGT. The CDR3 has 12 amino acids. CDR3 sequence: CASVTGGDTQYF.

V gene TRBV15 combines with J gene TRBJ2-5; the TRBD2 assignment by TCRdb is unverifiable without DNA. Germline values: CDR1 LNHNV, CDR2 YYDKDF (reference sequence). This CDR3 comprises 17 residues. CDR3 amino acids: CSTSRDKRETSRETQYF.

This chain uses TRBV7-8 with TRBJ2-5; there is no DNA to check the TCRdb D call of TRBD2. CDR1 SGHVS and CDR2 FQNEAQ come from the germline V gene. The length of the CDR3 is 14 residues. The CDR3 reads CASSLRAVQETQYF.